This T cell receptor (beta chain) appears in the sequencing data of a study of cytomegalovirus exposure and HLA in healthy donors. Findings and limits, study-wide: Rarity held for most TCR sequences, but there were some public TCRs that occurred in many donors. Highly shared sequence variants in one cluster were likely a sequencing artifact.

The study sampled nominally healthy donors, though unrecorded immune exposures were likely. A note on this clone: Its specificity is unknown.

PCR amplification relied on 60 Vbeta primers (plus 13 Jbeta primers). Sequencing was performed with immunoSEQ multiplex PCR; in TCRdb, only in-frame clones are kept and a portion is missing. The sample records approximately 160,000 clones, over 70% being singletons. Germline lookup yields CDR1 MDHEN and CDR2 SYDVKM. This CDR3 contains 14 residues. Trimming at V came to 6 bases and at J to 4 bases, leaving 6 bases not matched to a gene. The sample was PBMCs. The chain employs TRBV28 and TRBJ2-5, with TRBD1 matching 9 bases. The TCR sequence derives from a woman aged 40-49 years in good health and CMV-seropositive. Written as DNA, the CDR3 is TGTGCCAGCAGCATACAGGGGGCAGGAGAGACCCAGTACTTC. It translates to CASSIQGAGETQYF.